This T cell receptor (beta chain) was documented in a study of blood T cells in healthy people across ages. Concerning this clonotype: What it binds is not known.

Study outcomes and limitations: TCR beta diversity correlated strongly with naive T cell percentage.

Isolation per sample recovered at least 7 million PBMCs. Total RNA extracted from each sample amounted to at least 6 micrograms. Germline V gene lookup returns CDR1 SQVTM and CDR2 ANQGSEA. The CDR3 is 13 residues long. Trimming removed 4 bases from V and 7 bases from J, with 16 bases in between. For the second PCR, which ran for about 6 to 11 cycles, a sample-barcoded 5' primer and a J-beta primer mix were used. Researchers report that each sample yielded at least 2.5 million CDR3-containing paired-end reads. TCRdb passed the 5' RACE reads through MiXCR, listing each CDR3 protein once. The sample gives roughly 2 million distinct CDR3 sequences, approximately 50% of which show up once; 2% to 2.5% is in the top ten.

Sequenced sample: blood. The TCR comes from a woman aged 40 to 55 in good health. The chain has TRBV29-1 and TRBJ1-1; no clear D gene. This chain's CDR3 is CSVGSSLVGEAFF. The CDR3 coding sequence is TGCAGCGTTGGTTCCAGCTTGGTTGGTGAAGCTTTCTTT.